This T cell receptor beta chain was sequenced for a study of shared clonotypes between healthy human individuals (dated by TCRdb to 2020 to 2021). Describing the broader study: The cohort comprised a couple of women and a few men aged 18 to 49 years. For each donor, CD4 naive and CD4 memory were each run on three plates, CD8 naive on two plates, and CD8 memory on one plate. Different laboratories and diverse techniques were used to prepare libraries and sequence TCR repertoires, to increase sequencing depth and limit assay-specific biases. The study deeply sequenced blood TCR repertoires of five healthy adults to estimate repertoire size and the extent of clonotype sharing between individuals. Between about 0.85 and 10 billion PBMCs per donor were obtained by leukapheresis.

The donors were healthy, HIV-negative adults who had no recently reported acute infections or vaccinations. Every donor was a Caucasian adult residing in Nashville, Tennessee, USA. Magnetic negative selection was used to enrich CD4+ T cells, after which naive cells were positively selected on CD45RA and the negative fraction became the memory subset. Blood was obtained by leukapheresis, after which PBMCs were separated by Ficoll-Histopaque density gradient centrifugation and cryopreserved in liquid nitrogen vapor phase. Purity and quantity of every magnetically sorted T cell population were checked by analytical flow cytometry. Genomic DNA was isolated from every sorted fraction and measured by UV absorbance on a Nanodrop 2000c. Relative to germline, V is 4 bases shorter and J is 1 base shorter, with 17 bases between their ends. Spanning cysteine to phenylalanine, the CDR3 consists of 16 amino acids. The CDR3 DNA has 48 bases and is translated from base 1. Per the germline V gene, SGHRS is the CDR1 and YFSETQ is the CDR2.

Using the deep immunoSEQ assay, multiplex PCR amplified TCR CDR3 regions from genomic DNA. Extracted genomic DNA from each cell subset was spread evenly across all wells of several immunoSEQ 96-well plates, with each plate serving as a replicate. Each replicate PCR for sorted subsets received 150 to 250 ng genomic DNA, equal to 28,000 or so T cell genomes. The purified libraries were quantified using a Qubit 3.0 fluorometer, sized with a Bioanalyzer 2100, and then quantified again using the KAPA Library Quantification kit. Every immunoSEQ 96-well plate was sequenced on a dedicated single-read 150-cycle Illumina NextSeq 550 flow cell. Under the source paper's analysis protocol: Because the immunoSEQ output held only junctional sequences and lacked quality scores, the filtering could not match the filtering applied to full-length reads. To assign V/J genes and CDR3, sequences were annotated against IMGT germline references using PyIR, a Python wrapper for IgBLAST v1.9. Any read was removed if the V/J assignment was weak (E-value above 1e-6), the CDR3 was missing, or the read contained stop codons, out-of-frame junctions, or ambiguous translated residues. A V3J clonotype was defined by an identical inferred V gene, J gene, and CDR3 amino acid sequence. The percentage overlap between two repertoires was calculated by dividing the number of shared unique clonotypes by the size of the smaller repertoire. Repertoire richness was assessed with RTK rarefaction, the Chao1 estimator, and Recon v2.1 estimates of unobserved clonotypes. For all TCRbeta clonotypes obtained by the gDNA method from four donors, generation probabilities were computed with OLGA. TCRdb mirrors the immuneACCESS table, restricted to in-frame sequences. Some clones are absent from its copies; in checked studies, under half trace to an unresolved V gene, and the reason for the others is unknown. That table furnishes V, J and clone size, whereas the DNA furnished D and trimming. The sample contains about 2.4 million clones, 80% to 95% of them found a single time. The ten largest clones capture roughly 0.39% of the sample.

The full study reports these points: Because the study included a small number of donors, the genetic and exposure-history diversity represented was limited. Rarefaction of sorted-subset datasets indicated incomplete sequencing despite the large sequencing depth. Pairwise subsampling indicated that sequencing depth was expected to affect the degree of clonotype sharing among donors. Compared with non-shared clonotypes, the clonotypes found in all four sorted-subset donors had higher generation probabilities. Sampling was limited to blood, and TCR repertoires in tissue likely differ from TCR repertoires in blood. Roughly 5% of naive CD4, 3.5% of naive CD8, 2.3% of memory CD4, and about 0.4% of memory CD8 clonotypes were shared across several donors. Naive subsets generally had larger estimated clonotype richness than memory subsets.

With regard to this clone: Its antigen remains undetermined. Base qualities are not provided; no much larger clone lies one nucleotide away.

In this chain, TRBV5-1 is recombined with TRBJ1-1; matching of 6 bases hints at TRBD1 as the D gene. The receptor comes from a man aged 18 to 35 in good health. Some clones in this sample may be carry-over from other donors' samples. The sequenced sample was naive CD4+ T cells from PBMCs. The meaning of the sample's cell subset or site label: CD45RA+ positively selected. The DNA sequence is as follows: TGCGCCAGCAGCATAAATCTATTGACAGGGAACACTGAAGCTTTCTTT. The resulting protein is CASSINLLTGNTEAFF.